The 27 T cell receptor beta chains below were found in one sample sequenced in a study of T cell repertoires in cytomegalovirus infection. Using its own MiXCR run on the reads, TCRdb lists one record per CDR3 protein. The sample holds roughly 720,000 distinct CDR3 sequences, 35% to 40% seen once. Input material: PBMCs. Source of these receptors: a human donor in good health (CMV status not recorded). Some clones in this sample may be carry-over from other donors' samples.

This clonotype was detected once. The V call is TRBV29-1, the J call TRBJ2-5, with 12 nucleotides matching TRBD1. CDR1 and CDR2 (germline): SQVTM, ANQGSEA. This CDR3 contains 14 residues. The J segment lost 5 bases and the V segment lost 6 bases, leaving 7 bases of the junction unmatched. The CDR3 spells CSVGGQGAFETQYF. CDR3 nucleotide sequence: TGCAGCGTCGGGGGACAGGGGGCTTTTGAGACCCAGTACTTC.

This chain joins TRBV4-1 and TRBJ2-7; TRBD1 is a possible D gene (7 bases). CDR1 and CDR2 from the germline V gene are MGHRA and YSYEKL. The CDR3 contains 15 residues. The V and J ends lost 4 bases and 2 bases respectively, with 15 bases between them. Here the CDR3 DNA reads TGCGCCAGCAGCCCCCGACAGGGACTCCCCTACGAGCAGTACTTC. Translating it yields CASSPRQGLPYEQYF.

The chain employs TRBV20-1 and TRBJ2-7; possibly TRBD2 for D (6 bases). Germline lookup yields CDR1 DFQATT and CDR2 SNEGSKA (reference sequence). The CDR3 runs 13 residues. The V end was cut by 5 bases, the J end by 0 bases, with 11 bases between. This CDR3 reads CSAGGTDSYEQYF. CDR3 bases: TGCAGTGCTGGGGGGACGGACTCCTACGAGCAGTACTTC.

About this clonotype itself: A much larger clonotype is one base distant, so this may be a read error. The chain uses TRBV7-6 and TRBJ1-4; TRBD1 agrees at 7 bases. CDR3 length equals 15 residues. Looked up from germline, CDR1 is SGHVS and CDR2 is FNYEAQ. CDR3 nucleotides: TGTGCCATCAGCCCCCTGGGACAGCTGAATGAAAAACTGTTTTTT. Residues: CAISPLGQLNEKLFF.

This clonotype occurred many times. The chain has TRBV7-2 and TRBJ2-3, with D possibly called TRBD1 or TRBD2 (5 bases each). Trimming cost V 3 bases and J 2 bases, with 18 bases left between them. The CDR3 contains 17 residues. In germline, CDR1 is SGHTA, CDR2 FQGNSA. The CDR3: CASSFAPSGQLTDTQYF. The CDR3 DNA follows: TGTGCCAGCAGCTTTGCCCCCAGCGGACAACTCACAGATACGCAGTATTTT.

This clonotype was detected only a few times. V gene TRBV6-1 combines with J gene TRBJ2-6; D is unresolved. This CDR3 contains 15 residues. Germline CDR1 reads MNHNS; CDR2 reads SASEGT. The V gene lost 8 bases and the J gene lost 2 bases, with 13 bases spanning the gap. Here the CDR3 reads CASQPPRPGANVLTF. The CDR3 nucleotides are TGTGCCAGCCAACCACCCCGGCCTGGGGCCAACGTCCTGACTTTC.

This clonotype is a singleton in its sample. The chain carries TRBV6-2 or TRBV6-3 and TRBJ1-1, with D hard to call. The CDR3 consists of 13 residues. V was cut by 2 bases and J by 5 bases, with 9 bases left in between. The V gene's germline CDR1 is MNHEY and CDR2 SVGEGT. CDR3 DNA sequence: TGTGCCAGCAGTTACAGACACGGGACTGAAGCTTTCTTT. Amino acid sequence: CASSYRHGTEAFF.

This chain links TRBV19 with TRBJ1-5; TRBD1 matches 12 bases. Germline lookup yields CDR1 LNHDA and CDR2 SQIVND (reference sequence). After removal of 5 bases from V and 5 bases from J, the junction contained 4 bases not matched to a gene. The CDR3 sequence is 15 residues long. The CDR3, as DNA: TGTGCCAGTAGTCCCGGGACAGGGGGCGATCAGCCCCAGCATTTT. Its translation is CASSPGTGGDQPQHF.

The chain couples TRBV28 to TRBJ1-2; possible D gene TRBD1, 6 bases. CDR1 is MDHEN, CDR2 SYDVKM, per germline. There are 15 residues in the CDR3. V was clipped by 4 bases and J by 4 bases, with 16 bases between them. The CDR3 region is CASSSRSGGFYGYTF. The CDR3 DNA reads TGTGCCAGCAGTTCCAGATCCGGGGGCTTCTATGGCTACACCTTC.

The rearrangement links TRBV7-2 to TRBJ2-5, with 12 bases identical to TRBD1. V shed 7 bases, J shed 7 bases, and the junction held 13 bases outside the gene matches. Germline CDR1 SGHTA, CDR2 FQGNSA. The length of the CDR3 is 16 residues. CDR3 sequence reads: CASTPGGDRGRGTQYF. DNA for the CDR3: TGTGCCAGCACGCCAGGGGGGGACAGGGGGCGTGGGACCCAGTACTTC.

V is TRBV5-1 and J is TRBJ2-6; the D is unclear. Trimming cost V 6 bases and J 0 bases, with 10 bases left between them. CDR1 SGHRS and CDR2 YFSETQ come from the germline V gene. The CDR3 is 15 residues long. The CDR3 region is CASIQQSSGANVLTF. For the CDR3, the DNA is TGCGCCAGCATCCAACAGAGCTCTGGGGCCAACGTCCTGACTTTC.

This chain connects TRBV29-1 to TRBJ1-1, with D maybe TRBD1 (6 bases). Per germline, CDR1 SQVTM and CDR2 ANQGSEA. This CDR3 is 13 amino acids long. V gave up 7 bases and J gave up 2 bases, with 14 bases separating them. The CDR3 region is CSAEDSLNTEAFF. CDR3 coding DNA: TGCAGCGCCGAGGACAGCCTAAACACTGAAGCTTTCTTT.

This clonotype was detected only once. The CDR3 is CASSFSGGPYPDQPQHF. Written as DNA, the CDR3 is TGTGCCAGCAGTTTCTCCGGGGGCCCCTACCCCGATCAGCCCCAGCATTTT. This rearrangement joins TRBV28 to TRBJ1-5, with D possibly TRBD1 on 6 matching bases. The length of the CDR3 is 17 residues. V lost 3 bases, J lost 5 bases, and 20 bases lay in between. CDR1 and CDR2 (germline): MDHEN, SYDVKM.

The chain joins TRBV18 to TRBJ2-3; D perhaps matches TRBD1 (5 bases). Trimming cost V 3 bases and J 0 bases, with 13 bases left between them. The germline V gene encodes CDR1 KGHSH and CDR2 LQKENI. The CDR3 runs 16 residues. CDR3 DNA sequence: TGTGCCAGCTCACCGTGGACACGTACTAGCACAGATACGCAGTATTTT. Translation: CASSPWTRTSTDTQYF.

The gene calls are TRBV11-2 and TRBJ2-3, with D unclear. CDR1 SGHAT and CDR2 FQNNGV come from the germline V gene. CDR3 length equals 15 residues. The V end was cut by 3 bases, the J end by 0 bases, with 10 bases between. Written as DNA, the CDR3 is TGTGCCAGCAGCTTTTTACCGATCAGCACAGATACGCAGTATTTT. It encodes CASSFLPISTDTQYF.

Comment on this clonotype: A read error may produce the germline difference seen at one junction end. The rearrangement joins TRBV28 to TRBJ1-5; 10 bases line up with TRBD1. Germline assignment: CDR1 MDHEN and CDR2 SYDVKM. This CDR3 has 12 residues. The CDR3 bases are TGTGCCAGCAGCTATGACAGGGGGCGACGGGATTTT. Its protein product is CASSYDRGRRDF.

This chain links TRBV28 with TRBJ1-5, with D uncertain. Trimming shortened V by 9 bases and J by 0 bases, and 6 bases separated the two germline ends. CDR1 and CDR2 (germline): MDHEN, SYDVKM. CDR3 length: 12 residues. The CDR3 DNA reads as TGTGCCAGTACGAATAGCAATCAGCCCCAGCATTTT. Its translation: CASTNSNQPQHF.

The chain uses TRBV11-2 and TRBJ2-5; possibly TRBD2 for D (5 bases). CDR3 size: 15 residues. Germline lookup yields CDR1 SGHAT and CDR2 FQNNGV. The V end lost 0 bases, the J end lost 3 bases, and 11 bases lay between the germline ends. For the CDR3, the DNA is TGTGCCAGCAGCTTAGACTCCGGGGAAGAAGAGACCCAGTACTTC. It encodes CASSLDSGEEETQYF.

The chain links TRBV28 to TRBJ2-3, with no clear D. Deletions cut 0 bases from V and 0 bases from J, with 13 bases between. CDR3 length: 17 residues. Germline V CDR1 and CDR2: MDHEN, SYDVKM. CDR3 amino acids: CASSLWASALSTDTQYF. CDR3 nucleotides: TGTGCCAGCAGTTTATGGGCCTCGGCTCTTAGCACAGATACGCAGTATTTT. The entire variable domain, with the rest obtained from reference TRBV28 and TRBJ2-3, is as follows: DVKVTQSSRYLVKRTGEKVFLECVQDMDHENMFWYRQDPGLGLRLIYFSYDVKMKEKGDIPEGYSVSREKKERFSLILESASTNQTSMYLCASSLWASALSTDTQYFGPGTRLTVL.

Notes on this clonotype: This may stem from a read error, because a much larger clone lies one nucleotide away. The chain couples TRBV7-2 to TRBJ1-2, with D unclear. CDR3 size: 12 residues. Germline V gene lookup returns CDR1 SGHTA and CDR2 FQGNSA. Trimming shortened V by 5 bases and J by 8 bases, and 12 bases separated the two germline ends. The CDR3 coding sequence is TGTGCCAGCAGCGTAGTGGTCGGAGGCTACACCTTC. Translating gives CASSVVVGGYTF.

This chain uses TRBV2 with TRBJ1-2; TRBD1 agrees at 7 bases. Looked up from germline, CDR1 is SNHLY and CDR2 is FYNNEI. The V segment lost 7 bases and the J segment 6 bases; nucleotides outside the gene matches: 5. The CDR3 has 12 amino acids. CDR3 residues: CASTPTGHGYTF. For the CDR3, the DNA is TGTGCCAGCACTCCGACAGGGCATGGCTACACCTTC.

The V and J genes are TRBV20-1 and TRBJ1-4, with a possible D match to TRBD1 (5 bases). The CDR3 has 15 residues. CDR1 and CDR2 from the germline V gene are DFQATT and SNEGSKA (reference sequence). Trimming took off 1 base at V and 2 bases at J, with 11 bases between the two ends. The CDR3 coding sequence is TGCAGTGCTAGAGCCCTCGGGACTACTAATGAAAAACTGTTTTTT. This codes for CSARALGTTNEKLFF.

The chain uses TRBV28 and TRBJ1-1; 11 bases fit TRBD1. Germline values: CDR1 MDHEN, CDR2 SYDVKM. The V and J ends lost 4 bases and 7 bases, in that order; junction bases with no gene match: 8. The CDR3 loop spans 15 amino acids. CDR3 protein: CASSSIGQGAIEAFF. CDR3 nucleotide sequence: TGTGCCAGCAGTTCAATTGGACAGGGGGCGATTGAAGCTTTCTTT.

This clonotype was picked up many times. CDR3 in amino acids: CASSRFIGASSYNSPLHF. In nucleotides, the CDR3 is TGTGCCAGCAGTCGGTTCATAGGGGCGAGCTCCTATAATTCACCCCTCCACTTT. The rearrangement uses TRBV28 and TRBJ1-6, with a tentative D call TRBD1 (5 bases). CDR1 and CDR2 from the germline V gene are MDHEN and SYDVKM. V shed 5 bases and J shed 0 bases, with 17 bases lying between them. This CDR3 has 18 residues.

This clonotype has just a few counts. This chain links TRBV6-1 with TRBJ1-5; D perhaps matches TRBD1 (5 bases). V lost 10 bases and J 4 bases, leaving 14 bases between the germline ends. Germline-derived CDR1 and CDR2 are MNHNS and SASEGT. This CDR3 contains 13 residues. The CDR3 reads CATPGGKNQPQHF. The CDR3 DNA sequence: TGTGCCACCCCCGGGGGGAAGAATCAGCCCCAGCATTTT.

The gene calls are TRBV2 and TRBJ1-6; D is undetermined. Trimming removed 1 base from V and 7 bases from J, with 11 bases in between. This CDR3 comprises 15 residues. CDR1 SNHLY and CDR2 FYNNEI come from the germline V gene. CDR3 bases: TGTGCCAGCAGTGAAGGAGTCGGAATGAATTCACCCCTCCACTTT. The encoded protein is CASSEGVGMNSPLHF. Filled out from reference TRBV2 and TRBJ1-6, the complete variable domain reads EPEVTQTPSHQVTQMGQEVILRCVPISNHLYFYWYRQILGQKVEFLVSFYNNEISEKSEIFDDQFSVERPDGSNFTLKIRSTKLEDSAMYFCASSEGVGMNSPLHFGNGTRLTVT.

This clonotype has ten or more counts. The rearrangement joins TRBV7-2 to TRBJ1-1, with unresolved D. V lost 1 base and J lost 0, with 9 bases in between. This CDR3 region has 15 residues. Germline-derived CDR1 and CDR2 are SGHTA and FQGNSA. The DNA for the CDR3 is TGTGCCAGCAGCTTAGTGGGGTTACTGAACACTGAAGCTTTCTTT. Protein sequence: CASSLVGLLNTEAFF. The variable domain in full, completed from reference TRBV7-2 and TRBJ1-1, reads GAGVSQSPSNKVTEKGKDVELRCDPISGHTALYWYRQSLGQGLEFLIYFQGNSAPDKSGLPSDRFSAERTGGSVSTLTIQRTQQEDSAVYLCASSLVGLLNTEAFFGQGTRLTVV.